The T cell receptor (beta chain) under discussion was sequenced for a study of T-cell memory formation after mild COVID-19. Study-wide context: Among the donors, TCR clusters were largely specific to each donor.

Whole-study findings and limits: Contracting clones localized mainly to CM and EM when CD4+ and mainly to EMRA when CD8+. Day 15 to 85 contractors were CD4/CD8 balanced; later expanders leaned CD4+.

A note on this clonotype: Its antigen is still unknown.

Amplification by 5'RACE using constant-segment primers produced TCR alpha and TCR beta cDNA libraries that carried sample barcodes and UMIs. Each CDR3 protein is one row after TCRdb ran MiXCR on the 5' RACE reads. Of about 560,000 distinct CDR3 sequences listed, roughly 22% are singletons. Trimming took 3 bases from V and 0 from J, leaving 12 bases between them. Germline lookup yields CDR1 DFQATT and CDR2 SNEGSKA (reference sequence). The CDR3 spans 15 residues. V gene TRBV20-1 combines with J gene TRBJ2-1, with D perhaps matching TRBD2 (5 bases). Sequencing was carried out using PBMCs or a T cell subset sorted from them (not recorded which). This TCR came from an adult woman who had mild COVID-19 (a few samples of this study predate the infection). Cell type and time point are not known. The CDR3 DNA is TGCAGTGCTAGTAGCGCGCCCGGCTCCTACAATGAGCAGTTCTTC. As protein: CSASSAPGSYNEQFF.